This T cell receptor (beta chain) is drawn from a study of T cells in Graves' hyperthyroidism and ophthalmopathy. Diagnostic decisions used clinical symptoms, serum thyroxine and TRAb, thyroid ultrasound and orbital computed tomography. Study-level points and caveats: With a median lead of about 6.9 months before onset, the model predicted ophthalmopathy. A 13 V-J signature model discriminated ophthalmopathy versus stable hyperthyroidism.

Deletions cut 7 bases from V and 0 bases from J, with 12 bases between. Germline V lookup: CDR1 SNHLY, CDR2 FYNNEI. The CDR3 is 14 amino acids. In its sample, this clonotype was seen a few times. The antigen is undetermined. Amplification of TCR beta CDR3 regions was performed using RNA transcripts as template. The primer set for the first-round RT-PCR of the TCR CDR3 was HTBI. MiXCR, run by TCRdb on the multiplex PCR reads, gives a single entry per CDR3 protein. Of 660,000 or so distinct CDR3 sequences in the sample, nearly 45% were seen once. Sequencing was done on a sample of peripheral blood or thyroid tissue (not recorded which). The TCR was taken from an adult man with Graves' disease, either hyperthyroidism or ophthalmopathy (not recorded which). This chain links TRBV2 with TRBJ1-2; tentatively, D is TRBD1 (6 bases). CDR3 in DNA: TGTGCCAGCACCAGGGACAAAACTAACTATGGCTACACCTTC. The encoded protein is CASTRDKTNYGYTF.